The next 15 T cell receptor beta chains were all read from a single sample in a study of T cells in Graves' hyperthyroidism and ophthalmopathy. TCR beta CDR3 region amplification was performed from RNA transcripts. HTBI primers were employed in a first-round RT-PCR of the TCR CDR3. TCRdb analysed the multiplex PCR reads with MiXCR anew, one entry per CDR3 protein. The table records fewer than 750,000 distinct CDR3 sequences, roughly 15% of them present only once. The sample comprised blood. The receptors come from a woman between 50 and 59 years old with Graves' ophthalmopathy.

Only one count was recorded for this clonotype. The chain recombines TRBV30 with TRBJ1-2; possibly TRBD1 for D (5 bases). V lost 3 bases and J 2 bases, leaving 22 bases between the germline ends. Germline V gene lookup returns CDR1 GTSNPN and CDR2 SVGIG (reference sequence). The CDR3 loop spans 17 amino acids. In nucleotides, the CDR3 is TGTGCCTGGAGGGCACCCCAGGGCACCAATTCGAACTATGGCTACACCTTC. This translates into CAWRAPQGTNSNYGYTF.

There are many counts of this clonotype. The chain is built from TRBV5-8 and TRBJ2-3; 13 bases are a match to TRBD2. The ends lost 3 bases at V and 6 bases at J; junction bases unmatched: 4. This CDR3 has 15 amino acids. The germline CDR1 and CDR2 sequences are SGHTS and YDEGEE. CDR3 in amino acids: CASSSGLAGEDTQYF. As DNA, the CDR3 is TGTGCCAGCAGCTCCGGACTAGCGGGAGAGGATACGCAGTATTTT.

This clonotype was detected ten times or more. V and J are TRBV6-2 or TRBV6-3 and TRBJ1-2; no clear D. The germline V gene encodes CDR1 MNHEY and CDR2 SVGEGT. The CDR3 contains 11 residues. With 5 bases removed from V and 4 bases from J, the gap between germline ends came to 5 bases. CDR3 nucleotides: TGTGCCAGCAGTCGGACCTATGGCTACACCTTC. Translated: CASSRTYGYTF.

This clonotype was counted many times. V gene TRBV2 combines with J gene TRBJ2-1; 7 bases agree with TRBD1. The CDR3 consists of 15 residues. The junction had 6 bases not matched to a gene; V was cut back by 3 bases and J by 4 bases. Germline values: CDR1 SNHLY, CDR2 FYNNEI. The CDR3 sequence is CASSDIGRGYNEQFF. CDR3 coding DNA: TGTGCCAGCAGTGATATTGGCAGGGGGTACAATGAGCAGTTCTTC.

This clonotype was counted ten times or more. The gene calls are TRBV28 and TRBJ1-1; perhaps TRBD1 as D (5 bases). There are 16 residues in the CDR3. Per germline, CDR1 MDHEN and CDR2 SYDVKM. The V end lost 6 bases, the J end lost 1 base, and 18 bases lay between the germline ends. CDR3 amino acids: CASRRSRGLRNTEAFF. The CDR3 region has the DNA TGTGCCAGCAGGAGATCGCGGGGCTTACGGAACACTGAAGCTTTCTTT.

This clonotype was detected many times. This chain links TRBV12-3 or TRBV12-4 with TRBJ2-7; D uncertain. V shed 6 bases and J shed 6 bases, with 15 bases lying between them. The CDR3 contains 13 residues. In DNA, the CDR3 is TGTGCCAGCAGGGTAGACACTCCCGGCGAGCAGTACTTC. Residues: CASRVDTPGEQYF.

Regarding this clonotype: This sequence may be a read error, since a much larger clone differs from it by one base. The chain recombines TRBV20-1 with TRBJ2-1; D gene ambiguous. Germline assignment: CDR1 DFQATT and CDR2 SNEGSKA (reference sequence). V lost 6 bases, J lost 7 bases, and 16 bases lay in between. This CDR3 is 13 amino acids long. The CDR3 region is CSAPIPVTNEQFF. The CDR3 nucleotides read TGCAGTGCGCCCATTCCGGTCACAAATGAGCAGTTCTTC.

This clonotype was seen repeatedly, ten times or more. The chain links TRBV20-1 to TRBJ1-5, with D perhaps TRBD1 (6 bases). V gave up 5 bases and J gave up 1 base, with 15 bases separating them. Looked up from germline, CDR1 is DFQATT and CDR2 is SNEGSKA (reference sequence). This CDR3 is 15 amino acids long. CDR3 nucleotides: TGCAGTGCTCGAGGAATAGACAGGAGCAATCAGCCCCAGCATTTT. Its translation is CSARGIDRSNQPQHF.

This clonotype was counted ten times or more. The gene calls are TRBV5-1 and TRBJ2-3; 8 positions agree with TRBD1. This CDR3 is 17 amino acids long. Germline V gene sequence: CDR1 SGHRS, CDR2 YFSETQ. J was trimmed by 3 bases and V by 2 bases; bases with no gene match: 11. In DNA, the CDR3 is TGCGCCAGCAGCTTACTTACAGGGGGGAGAGCGACAGATACGCAGTATTTT. Protein: CASSLLTGGRATDTQYF.

The J gene is TRBJ1-3, the V gene TRBV19; D unclear. Germline assignment: CDR1 LNHDA and CDR2 SQIVND (reference sequence). CDR3 size: 15 residues. The ends were cut back, 7 bases at V and 0 bases at J, with 13 bases in the middle. The CDR3 nucleotides read TGTGCCAGTACCACTGACGGATTCTCTGGAAACACCATATATTTT. Translation gives CASTTDGFSGNTIYF.

This clonotype came up many times. V usage is TRBV3-1 and J usage is TRBJ2-1, with D possibly matching TRBD2 (6 bases). The germline V gene encodes CDR1 LGHDT and CDR2 YNNKEL (reference sequence). This CDR3 is 14 amino acids long. V shed 4 bases and J shed 9 bases, with 16 bases lying between them. CDR3 amino acids: CASSPYGGGTEQFF. The CDR3 DNA is TGTGCCAGCAGCCCATATGGGGGAGGTACTGAGCAGTTCTTC.

This clonotype has a handful of counts. This chain joins TRBV19 and TRBJ2-1; D might be TRBD1 or TRBD2, each matching 5 bases. CDR1 and CDR2 (germline): LNHDA, SQIVND (reference sequence). V lost 8 bases and J lost 4, with 18 bases in between. This CDR3 is built from 15 residues. CDR3 nucleotide sequence: TGTGCCAGTGCACTCTCCGGGACGGGATACAATGAGCAGTTCTTC. Its protein product is CASALSGTGYNEQFF.

This clonotype was seen more than once but under ten times. V usage is TRBV9 and J usage is TRBJ2-5; TRBD1 agrees at 8 bases. Trimming cost V 1 base and J 4 bases; bases outside gene matches: 3. The CDR3 length is 14 residues. Germline V gene data show CDR1 as SGDLS and CDR2 as YYNGEE. The CDR3 DNA is TGTGCCAGCAGCGTACCAGGGGGCGCAGAGACCCAGTACTTC. Translated: CASSVPGGAETQYF. Variable domain in full (rest from reference TRBV9 and TRBJ2-5): DSGVTQTPKHLITATGQRVTLRCSPRSGDLSVYWYQQSLDQGLQFLIQYYNGEERAKGNILERFSAQQFPDLHSELNLSSLELGDSALYFCASSVPGGAETQYFGPGTRLLVL.

This sequence joins TRBV2 and TRBJ2-7; tentatively, D is TRBD2 (6 bases). Germline CDR1 reads SNHLY; CDR2 reads FYNNEI. Trimming cost V 0 bases and J 6 bases, with 9 bases left between them. The CDR3 loop spans 13 amino acids. The chain's CDR3 is CASSEAARGEQYF. Here the CDR3 DNA reads TGTGCCAGCAGTGAAGCGGCGCGGGGCGAGCAGTACTTC.

V is TRBV14 and J is TRBJ2-7; 7 positions agree with TRBD2. This CDR3 has 14 residues. In germline, CDR1 is SGHDN, CDR2 FVKESK. J lost 4 bases, V lost 1 base, and 4 bases had no gene match. CDR3 DNA sequence: TGTGCCAGCAGCCAAGCGTCTAGCGGTTACGAGCAGTACTTC. This codes for CASSQASSGYEQYF.